The 22 T cell receptor beta chains given below trace back to one sample, sequenced in a study of blood T cell repertoires in COVID-19. Sequencing was performed with immunoSEQ multiplex PCR; in TCRdb, only in-frame clones are kept and a portion is missing. The table has about 160,000 clones, 80% to 90% seen once. Sequencing was carried out using PBMCs or T cells enriched from blood (not recorded which). The receptors shown here come from a woman aged 45 to 65 who had recovered from COVID-19.

The chain carries TRBV3-1 (or the pseudogene TRBV3-2) and TRBJ2-7, with D possibly being TRBD1 (7 bases). The germline gives CDR1 LGHDT, CDR2 YNNKEL (reference sequence). Trimming removed 3 bases from V and 3 bases from J, with 15 bases in between. The CDR3 sequence is 15 residues long. Here the CDR3 DNA reads TGTGCCAGCAGCCACATGGCCAGGGGGGTCTACGAGCAGTACTTC. This translates into CASSHMARGVYEQYF.

This clone was counted a few times. This sequence joins TRBV27 and TRBJ1-5; D not certain. Per germline, CDR1 MNHEY and CDR2 SMNVEV (reference sequence). CDR3 length: 13 amino acids. Between the trimmed V and J ends, which lost 3 bases and 7 bases, there was a span of 10 bases. The CDR3 nucleotides read TGTGCCAGCAGTTTCGGGATCCAACAGCCCCAGCATTTT. It codes for CASSFGIQQPQHF.

V and J are TRBV7-2 and TRBJ2-3; D perhaps matches TRBD1 (6 bases). The V end lost 4 bases, the J end lost 3 bases, and 8 bases lay between the germline ends. Germline V gene lookup returns CDR1 SGHTA and CDR2 FQGNSA. CDR3 length equals 13 residues. The CDR3 is CASSSGATDTQYF. The CDR3 nucleotides are TGTGCCAGCAGCTCAGGGGCAACAGATACGCAGTATTTT.

The rearrangement joins TRBV18 to TRBJ2-1; tentatively, D is TRBD2 (5 bases). The CDR3 has 15 residues. Between the trimmed V and J ends, which lost 3 bases and 10 bases, there was a span of 19 bases. Germline CDR1 is KGHSH and CDR2 is LQKENI. The CDR3 region has the DNA TGTGCCAGCTCACCGGTTTCGGACTCCATGAAAGAGCAGTTCTTC. Translated: CASSPVSDSMKEQFF.

This rearrangement joins TRBV5-4 to TRBJ1-2, with D possibly matching TRBD1 (5 bases). Germline CDR1 SGHNT, CDR2 YYREEE (reference sequence). The V and J ends lost 3 bases and 3 bases respectively, with 15 bases between them. The CDR3 spans 15 residues. CDR3: CASSSSAGLYYGYTF. CDR3 DNA sequence: TGTGCCAGCAGCTCGTCAGCGGGGCTGTACTATGGCTACACCTTC.

This clone was counted only a few times. CDR3 in amino acids: CASSTQNTDTQYF. The CDR3 DNA sequence: TGTGCCAGCAGTACCCAGAATACAGATACGCAGTATTTT. This chain links TRBV6-5 with TRBJ2-3, with D hard to call. The CDR3 contains 13 residues. In germline, CDR1 is MNHEY, CDR2 SVGAGI. V lost 5 bases, J lost 3 bases, and 9 bases lay in between.

In DNA form, the CDR3 reads TGCGCCAGCAGCCAAGGCGGGGGAGCTCTCAATCAGCCCCAGCATTTT. Protein product: CASSQGGGALNQPQHF. This rearrangement joins TRBV4-1 to TRBJ1-5, with a possible D match to TRBD1 (5 bases). This CDR3 has 16 amino acids. Germline loops: CDR1 MGHRA, CDR2 YSYEKL. V was cut by 1 base and J by 3 bases, with 13 bases left in between.

This chain connects TRBV24-1 to TRBJ2-7, with 11 bases identical to TRBD2. The V and J ends lost 8 bases and 6 bases, in that order; junction bases with no gene match: 8. This CDR3 has 14 residues. CDR1 and CDR2 from the germline V gene are KGHDR and SFDVKD. The CDR3 spells CATMSTSGNGEQYF. As DNA, the CDR3 is TGTGCCACCATGTCGACTAGCGGGAACGGCGAGCAGTACTTC.

The chain has TRBV11-2 and TRBJ2-2, with TRBD1 identical over 9 bases. Trimming at V came to 11 bases and at J to 6 bases, leaving 7 bases not matched to a gene. In germline, CDR1 is SGHAT, CDR2 FQNNGV. The CDR3 loop spans 13 amino acids. The CDR3 DNA reads as TGTGCCCTAACAGGGGGCGAAGCCGGGGAGCTGTTTTTT. Residues: CALTGGEAGELFF.

J is TRBJ2-1 and V is TRBV6-5; D unclear. V was clipped by 0 bases and J by 0 bases, with 6 bases between them. The CDR3 runs 15 residues. From germline, CDR1 is MNHEY and CDR2 SVGAGI. CDR3 sequence reads: CASSYSESSYNEQFF. The CDR3 coding sequence is TGTGCCAGCAGTTACTCCGAGAGCTCCTACAATGAGCAGTTCTTC.

The chain has TRBV7-2 and TRBJ2-4; the match to TRBD2 covers 12 bases. The V gene's germline CDR1 is SGHTA and CDR2 FQGNSA. Trimming cost V 1 base and J 15 bases; bases outside gene matches: 4. This CDR3 has 13 residues. The CDR3 here is CASSLGLAGERYF. CDR3 in DNA: TGTGCCAGCAGCTTAGGACTAGCGGGGGAGAGGTACTTC.

This clone was detected ten times or more. The chain links TRBV7-2 to TRBJ2-5, with 8 bases lining up with TRBD2. The CDR3 runs 15 residues. Trimming took 1 base from V and 3 from J; bases not matched to a gene: 4. Germline assignment: CDR1 SGHTA and CDR2 FQGNSA. Here the CDR3 reads CASSLVAGREETQYF. The CDR3 DNA reads as TGTGCCAGCAGCTTAGTAGCGGGGCGGGAAGAGACCCAGTACTTC. The full variable domain, completed using reference TRBV7-2 and TRBJ2-5, is GAGVSQSPSNKVTEKGKDVELRCDPISGHTALYWYRQSLGQGLEFLIYFQGNSAPDKSGLPSDRFSAERTGGSVSTLTIQRTQQEDSAVYLCASSLVAGREETQYFGPGTRLLVL.

V usage is TRBV4-2 and J usage is TRBJ1-6, with 7 bases matching TRBD1. The CDR3 spans 13 residues. Germline V gives CDR1 LGHNA, CDR2 YNFKEQ. Losses at the gene ends were 7 bases for V and 13 bases for J; bases not matched to a gene: 10. The CDR3 nucleotides read TGTGCCAGCATGCGGACAGGCGGAGGGCCCCTCCACTTT. Translating it yields CASMRTGGGPLHF.

The genes are TRBV11-2 and TRBJ1-1, with no clear D. Trimming shortened V by 5 bases and J by 4 bases, and 14 bases separated the two germline ends. Per the germline V gene, CDR1 is SGHAT and CDR2 is FQNNGV. This CDR3 has 14 amino acids. The CDR3 loop is CASSEQLLSTEAFF. DNA for the CDR3: TGTGCCAGCAGCGAACAGCTACTGAGCACTGAAGCTTTCTTT.

The chain carries TRBV18 and TRBJ1-2; D gene unclear. V was trimmed by 5 bases and J by 7 bases, leaving 20 bases between them. CDR1 is KGHSH, CDR2 LQKENI, per germline. This CDR3 region has 15 residues. CDR3 residues: CASSTDEGSISGYTF. For the CDR3, the DNA is TGTGCCAGCTCAACGGATGAGGGATCCATATCTGGCTACACCTTC.

The chain links TRBV6-1 to TRBJ2-7; D possibly corresponds to TRBD2 (5 bases). V was cut by 0 bases and J by 1 base, with 10 bases left in between. The CDR3 is 15 amino acids. The germline V gene encodes CDR1 MNHNS and CDR2 SASEGT. The CDR3 nucleotides are TGTGCCAGCAGTGAAGCGACGGGATTATCCTACGAGCAGTACTTC. Amino acids: CASSEATGLSYEQYF.

The CDR3 loop is CASSWGGVIQETQYF. DNA for the CDR3: TGTGCCAGCAGCTGGGGAGGGGTTATCCAAGAGACCCAGTACTTC. The chain couples TRBV5-5 to TRBJ2-5; TRBD2 aligns across 7 bases. This CDR3 region has 15 residues. CDR1 and CDR2 (germline): SGHKS, YYEKEE (reference sequence). V trimming: 3 bases; J trimming: 1 base; junction bases outside the gene matches: 6.

The chain couples TRBV19 to TRBJ1-5, with TRBD1 matching over 9 bases. This CDR3 has 15 amino acids. Germline loops: CDR1 LNHDA, CDR2 SQIVND (reference sequence). The J segment lost 6 bases and the V segment lost 3 bases, leaving 6 bases of the junction unmatched. CDR3 protein: CASSIPTGGGQPQHF. The CDR3 DNA follows: TGTGCCAGTAGTATCCCTACAGGGGGCGGTCAGCCCCAGCATTTT.

This chain joins TRBV18 and TRBJ1-1; TRBD1 might be the D (5 bases). V gave up 5 bases and J gave up 6 bases, with 16 bases separating them. The CDR3 contains 14 residues. Germline assignment: CDR1 KGHSH and CDR2 LQKENI. The CDR3 bases are TGTGCCAGCTCATCTTCACAGGTTGGGTCTGAAGCTTTCTTT. Its protein product is CASSSSQVGSEAFF.

On this clone: Its ends do not fully match the called genes, so a read error is possible. The genes are TRBV2 and TRBJ1-1; D might be TRBD1 (5 bases). The CDR3 length is 15 residues. The germline V gene has CDR1 SNHLY and CDR2 FYNNEI. The CDR3 region has the DNA TGTGCCAGCAGTGGTATGGCAGGGTGGAACCCTGAAGCTTTCTTT. As protein: CASSGMAGWNPEAFF.

The chain joins TRBV11-2 to TRBJ2-7, with TRBD1 matching over 8 bases. The CDR3 totals 12 residues. V shed 5 bases, J shed 6 bases, and the junction held 3 bases outside the gene matches. The germline V gene has CDR1 SGHAT and CDR2 FQNNGV. The CDR3 loop is CASSLQGAEQYF. As DNA, the CDR3 is TGTGCCAGCAGCCTTCAGGGGGCCGAGCAGTACTTC.

CDR3 coding DNA: TGTGCCAGCAGCTTAGAGAGCCAGGCACTGATCTACAATGAGCAGTTCTTC. This sequence encodes CASSLESQALIYNEQFF. The J gene is TRBJ2-1, the V gene TRBV13; D unresolved. The length of the CDR3 is 17 residues. Between the trimmed V and J ends, which lost 1 base and 3 bases, there was a span of 16 bases. CDR1 is PRHDT and CDR2 is FYEKMQ in the germline V gene (reference sequence).